This T cell receptor beta chain was sequenced during a study of blood T cells in healthy people across ages. In regard to this clonotype: Its antigen is unidentified.

Next came a second PCR, run for roughly 6 to 11 cycles, which used a sample-barcoded 5' primer along with a J-beta primer mix. MiXCR was run by TCRdb on the 5' RACE reads, yielding one entry per CDR3 protein. This sample has about 900,000 distinct CDR3 sequences, with about 44% found just once. The germline CDR1 and CDR2 sequences are LGHNA and YNFKEQ. V lost 0 bases and J lost 5; bases outside the gene matches: 7. The CDR3 is 16 residues long. Regarding the study as a whole: The authors considered diversity estimates from one million T cells to be underestimates. Fewer expanded clones and more diversity marked long-lived versus aged donors. Per-million-T-cell TCR beta diversity fell roughly linearly with age.

The receptor comes from a man aged 25 to 40 in good health. The gene calls are TRBV4-2 and TRBJ2-5, with TRBD2 matching over 9 bases. Material for sequencing was blood. The CDR3 sequence is CASSQDLLAGPETQYF. The CDR3 DNA reads as TGTGCCAGCAGCCAAGATCTTCTAGCGGGGCCGGAGACCCAGTACTTC.